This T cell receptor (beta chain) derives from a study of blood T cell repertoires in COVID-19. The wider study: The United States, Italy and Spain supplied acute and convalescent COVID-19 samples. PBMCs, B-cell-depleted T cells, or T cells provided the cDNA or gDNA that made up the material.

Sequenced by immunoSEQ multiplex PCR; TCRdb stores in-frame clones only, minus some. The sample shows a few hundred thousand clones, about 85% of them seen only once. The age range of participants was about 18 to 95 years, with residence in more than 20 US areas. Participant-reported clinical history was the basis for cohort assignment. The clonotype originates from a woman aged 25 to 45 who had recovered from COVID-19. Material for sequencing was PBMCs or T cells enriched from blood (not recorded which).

The CDR3 protein is CASSPLTGTEQYF. The DNA for the CDR3 is TGTGCCAGCAGCCCCCTGACAGGGACCGAGCAGTACTTC. The chain has TRBV7-8 and TRBJ2-7; 7 positions match TRBD1. Germline values: CDR1 SGHVS, CDR2 FQNEAQ. The junction had 7 bases not matched to a gene; V was cut back by 5 bases and J by 6 bases. CDR3 length equals 13 residues.